Described below is a single T cell receptor beta chain sequence and its context. Germline V CDR1 and CDR2: MDHEN, SYDVKM. V was pared by 7 bases and J by 0 bases, with 16 bases between. CDR3 length: 17 amino acids. The data originate from a study of human T cells and chemical hapten exposure. TCRdb redid the calling of the RACE reads with MiXCR, one entry per CDR3 protein. The sample includes under 95,000 distinct CDR3 sequences, 8.5% of them seen just once. Time point here: pre-sensitization, week 0. The treatment was: therapeutic diphenylcyclopropenone sensitization with weekly scalp DPC. RNA extraction used unfractionated whole blood as the source of total RNA.

The receptor comes from a man aged 40-55 years with alopecia areata. Some clones in this sample may be carry-over from other donors' samples. Sample: whole blood, taken in connection with sensitization to the hapten diphenylcyclopropenone (DPC). The chain employs TRBV28 and TRBJ2-6; D is perhaps TRBD1 or TRBD2 (6 bases each). The CDR3 spells CASINRGAYSGANVLTF. CDR3 sequence (DNA): TGTGCCAGCATAAATAGGGGGGCCTACTCTGGGGCCAACGTCCTGACTTTC. The variable domain in full, completed from reference TRBV28 and TRBJ2-6, reads DVKVTQSSRYLVKRTGEKVFLECVQDMDHENMFWYRQDPGLGLRLIYFSYDVKMKEKGDIPEGYSVSREKKERFSLILESASTNQTSMYLCASINRGAYSGANVLTFGAGSRLTVL.